Given below is one TCR beta chain in context. Its specificity is not known. The CDR3 consists of 15 residues. CDR1 and CDR2 from the germline V gene are WSHSY and SAAADI. TCRdb re-called the 5' RACE reads and gives one entry per CDR3 protein, without DNA. The ten most abundant clones cover approximately 6.8% of a sample with almost 450,000 distinct CDR3 sequences. The data stem from a study of T cells expressing NK-cell markers. Study results and limitations: The contribution of dominant NKG2C+ clonotypes to CD8+ T cells in a handful of donors was about 1.0-7.0%. These clonotypes additionally ranked first within the CD3+CD56-NKG2C+ fraction of a handful of donors.

The chain carries TRBV10-2 and TRBJ1-5. Sequencing was carried out using blood T cells: a sorted CD56 or NKG2C T cell subset, CD4+ or CD8+ T cells, or bulk PBMC T cells (not recorded which). The clonotype comes from a woman between 18 and 70 years old in good health. The CDR3 sequence: CASGQGLTINQPQHF.